This TCR beta chain is from a study of CD8 T cells in ankylosing spondylitis. The study's findings and limits: Seemingly characteristic of ankylosing spondylitis blood was a TCR beta motif consisting of about 8 highly homologous variants. Earlier reports found some motif variants in synovial fluid and blood in reactive arthritis. Disease-associated clones were reportedly significantly overrepresented in matched ankylosing spondylitis synovial fluid.

It was by quantitative 5'-RACE with molecular barcodes that TCR beta libraries were made. One entry per CDR3 protein results from TCRdb running MiXCR on the 5' RACE reads. The sample shows 110,000 to 150,000 distinct CDR3 sequences, roughly 7.7% of them seen only once. In its sample, this clonotype was seen a few times. Antigen: not known. V was clipped by 10 bases and J by 2 bases, with 12 bases between them. This CDR3 is built from 12 residues. Germline V gene sequence: CDR1 MNHEY, CDR2 SVGEGT. This clonotype originated in a male donor with ankylosing spondylitis. V gene TRBV6-2 or TRBV6-3 combines with J gene TRBJ2-7, with D perhaps matching TRBD1 or TRBD2 (5 bases each). The material sequenced was synovial fluid, either unsorted or a sorted T cell fraction (not recorded which). CDR3 region: CATRDPTYEQYF. The CDR3 nucleotides are TGTGCCACCCGGGACCCCACCTACGAGCAGTACTTC.